This T cell receptor (beta chain) is from a study of OX40 agonist ivuxolimab in advanced cancers. About the research overall: It was ivuxolimab, an agonistic anti-OX40 (CD134) antibody, that patients were treated with.

Study outcomes and limitations: More expanded clones were seen, on average, in CD8+ T cells than in CD4+. Clones of CD4+ and CD8+ blood T cells grew by week 6 at doses of 0.1 to 3.0 mg/kg.

Unmatched junction bases numbered 4, after V lost 4 bases and J lost 2 bases. The CDR3 is 16 residues long. Germline V gene lookup returns CDR1 SGHRS and CDR2 YFSETQ. As regards this clone: What it binds is not known.

The repertoire was sequenced with immunoSEQ multiplex PCR; TCRdb's copy has only in-frame clones and lacks some. Among about 77,000 clones, around 83% were seen once, and the ten largest hold roughly 2.1%. Blood samples were obtained at baseline, cycle 4 day 1, and cycle 7 day 1. The V gene is TRBV5-1, the J gene TRBJ2-1; 12 positions agree with TRBD2. This specimen was CD4+ or CD8+ T cells sorted from blood, taken in a trial of the OX40 agonist ivuxolimab. This receptor was identified in an adult with an advanced solid tumor such as melanoma, head and neck, liver or kidney cancer. CDR3 amino acids: CASSELAGGPYNEQFF. The CDR3 nucleotides are TGCGCCAGCAGCGAACTAGCGGGGGGCCCCTACAATGAGCAGTTCTTC.